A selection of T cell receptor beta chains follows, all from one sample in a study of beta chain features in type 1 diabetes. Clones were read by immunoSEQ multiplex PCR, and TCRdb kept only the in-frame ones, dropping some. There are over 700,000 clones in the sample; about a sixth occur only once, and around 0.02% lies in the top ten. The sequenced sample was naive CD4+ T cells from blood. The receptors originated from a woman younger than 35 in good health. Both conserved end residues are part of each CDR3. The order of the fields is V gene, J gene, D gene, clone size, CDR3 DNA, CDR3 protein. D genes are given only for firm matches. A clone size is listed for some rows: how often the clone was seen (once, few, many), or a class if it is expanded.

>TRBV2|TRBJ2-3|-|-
TGTGCCAGCAGGGTAGACACAGATACGCAGTATTTT
CASRVDTDTQYF
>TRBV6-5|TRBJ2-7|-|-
TGTGCCAGCACCCAAGGTGAGGGTCTCTACGAGCAGTACTTC
CASTQGEGLYEQYF
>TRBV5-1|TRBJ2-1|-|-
TGCGCCAGCAGCTTGGTAGGGTTAAGTGGCTTCTCAGGGAACAATGAGCAGTTCTTC
CASSLVGLSGFSGNNEQFF
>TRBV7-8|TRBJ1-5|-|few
TGTGCCAGCAGCTACGCAGGGGTGCAGCCCCAGCATTTT
CASSYAGVQPQHF
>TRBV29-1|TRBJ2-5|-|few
TGCAGCGTGGGTGAGGTGACTCCCGAAGAGACCCAGTACTTC
CSVGEVTPEETQYF
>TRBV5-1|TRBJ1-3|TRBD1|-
TGCGCCAGCAGCTCGGGGGGACAGGGTGGAAACACCATATATTTT
CASSSGGQGGNTIYF
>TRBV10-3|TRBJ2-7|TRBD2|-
TGTGCCATCAGTGAATTCCCTAGCGGGAGGCGGGTGTACTTC
CAISEFPSGRRVYF
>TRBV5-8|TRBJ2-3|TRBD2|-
TGTGCCAGCAGCCTAGCGGGAGTCCCAGATACGCAGTATTTT
CASSLAGVPDTQYF
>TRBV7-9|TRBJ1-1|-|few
TGTGCCAGCGTACAGTACACTGAAGCTTTCTTT
CASVQYTEAFF
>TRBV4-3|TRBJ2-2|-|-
TGCGCCAGCAGCCAAGAAGGGCCTCCCACCGGGGAGCTGTTTTTT
CASSQEGPPTGELFF
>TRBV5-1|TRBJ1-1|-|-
TGCGCCAGCAGCTCGGGTTACACTGAAGCTTTCTTT
CASSSGYTEAFF
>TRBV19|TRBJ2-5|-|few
TGTGCCAGTAGCAAAAGCGGCACGAACCAGTACTTC
CASSKSGTNQYF
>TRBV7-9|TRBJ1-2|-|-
TGTGCCAGCAGCCCCGCTGGAAACGCCTATGGCTACACCTTC
CASSPAGNAYGYTF
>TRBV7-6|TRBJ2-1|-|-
TGTGCCAGCAGCCCTAGGACCGGGCGGAATGAGCAGTTCTTC
CASSPRTGRNEQFF
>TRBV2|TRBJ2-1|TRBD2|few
TGTGCCAGTACCGGGACTAGCGGGAGGGCCAGGGCCGGTGAGCAGTTCTTC
CASTGTSGRARAGEQFF
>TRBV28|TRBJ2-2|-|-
TGTGCCAGCAGTTCAAGGTGGGAGGTGAACACCGGGGAGCTGTTTTTT
CASSSRWEVNTGELFF
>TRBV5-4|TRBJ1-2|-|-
TGCGCCAGCAGCCAAGACCCGGGTTCTAACTATGGCTACACCTTC
CASSQDPGSNYGYTF
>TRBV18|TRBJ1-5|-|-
TGTGCCAGCTCACCCCGGGCCAGCGATCAGCCCCAGCATTTT
CASSPRASDQPQHF
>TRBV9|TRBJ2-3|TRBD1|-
TGTGCCAGCAGCACCCGGACAGGGGTATCTGCAGATACGCAGTATTTT
CASSTRTGVSADTQYF
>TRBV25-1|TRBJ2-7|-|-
TGTGCCAGCAGTGAAGTGCGACAGGGAGGCGAGCAGTACTTC
CASSEVRQGGEQYF
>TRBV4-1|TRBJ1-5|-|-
TGCGCCAGCAGCCCGGGACACGGGGATAGCAATCAGCCCCAGCATTTT
CASSPGHGDSNQPQHF
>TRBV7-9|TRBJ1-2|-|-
TGTGCCAGCAGCTCATACTATGGCTACACCTTC
CASSSYYGYTF
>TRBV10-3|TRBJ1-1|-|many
TGTGCCATCAGTGAGGGTACTGAAGCTTTCTTT
CAISEGTEAFF
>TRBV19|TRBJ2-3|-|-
TGTGCCAGTAGTATTCGTGACACCAGCGCAGATACGCAGTATTTT
CASSIRDTSADTQYF
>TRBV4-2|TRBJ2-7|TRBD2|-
TGTGCCAGCAGCCAAGTAGGACTAGCGGGGGGAACCTACGAGCAGTACTTC
CASSQVGLAGGTYEQYF
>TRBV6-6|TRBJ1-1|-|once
TGTGCCAGCAGTTACGGACAAATAAACACTGAAGCTTTCTTT
CASSYGQINTEAFF
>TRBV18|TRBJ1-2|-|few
TGTGCCAGCTCACCCAAAGGGGTAATCTATGGCTACACCTTC
CASSPKGVIYGYTF
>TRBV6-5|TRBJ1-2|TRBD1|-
TGTGCCAGCAGTCCATACAGGGGAGAAGGCTACACCTTC
CASSPYRGEGYTF
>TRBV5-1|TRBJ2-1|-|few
TGCGCCAGCAGCCCAGACCCAGGGGTCTCCTACAATGAGCAGTTCTTC
CASSPDPGVSYNEQFF
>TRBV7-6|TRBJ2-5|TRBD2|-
TGTGCCAGCAGCTTGATCCCGGGACTAGACAGAGAGACCCAGTACTTC
CASSLIPGLDRETQYF
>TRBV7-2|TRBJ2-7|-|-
TGTGCCAGCAGCTTAAAGGGGGGCTACGAGCAGTACTTC
CASSLKGGYEQYF
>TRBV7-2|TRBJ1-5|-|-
TGTGCCAGCAGCTTAACGCAGGGGATAGGGCCCCAGCATTTT
CASSLTQGIGPQHF
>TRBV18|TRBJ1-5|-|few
TGTGCCAGCTCACCAAGGGGTAGGCAGCCCCAGCATTTT
CASSPRGRQPQHF
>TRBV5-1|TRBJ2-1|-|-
TGCGCCAGCAGCTTAAAGACGGCGCAGTTCTTC
CASSLKTAQFF
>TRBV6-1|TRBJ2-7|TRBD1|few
TGTGCCAGCAGTGAAGCGCGAAGGACAGGTTCCGTTGGGCAGTACTTC
CASSEARRTGSVGQYF
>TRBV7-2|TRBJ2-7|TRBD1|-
TGTGCCAGCAGCTTAATCGCCGGGACAGGGGGTTACGAGCAGTACTTC
CASSLIAGTGGYEQYF
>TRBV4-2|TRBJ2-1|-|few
TGTGCCAGCAGCCAAGATATGAGTCGGGATGAGCAGTTCTTC
CASSQDMSRDEQFF
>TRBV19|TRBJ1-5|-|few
TGTGCCAGTAGTATAATCGCCGCGGGGGCTCAGCCCCAGCATTTT
CASSIIAAGAQPQHF
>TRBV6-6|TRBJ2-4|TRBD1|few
TGTGCCAGCAGTTCAGGGGGCGTCGCCAAAAACATTCAGTACTTC
CASSSGGVAKNIQYF
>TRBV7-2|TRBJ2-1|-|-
TGTGCCAGCAGCCCGCCCCGAAGTGCAGGAAAGGATGAGCAGTTCTTC
CASSPPRSAGKDEQFF
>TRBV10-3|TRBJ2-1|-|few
TGTGCCACCAATAGCAACCGGTACAATGAGCAGTTCTTC
CATNSNRYNEQFF
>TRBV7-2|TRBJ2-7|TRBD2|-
TGTGCCAGCAGCTTAGCGTTAGCGGGAGGCGCCGAGCAGTACTTC
CASSLALAGGAEQYF
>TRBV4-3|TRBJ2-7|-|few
TGCGCCAGCAGCCAAGACAGGCTCCTCTCCTACGAGCAGTACTTC
CASSQDRLLSYEQYF
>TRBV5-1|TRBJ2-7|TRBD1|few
TGCGCCAGCAGCTTTGGGACAGAAGCCCGCGAGCAGTACTTC
CASSFGTEAREQYF
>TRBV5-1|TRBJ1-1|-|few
TGCGCCAGCAGCGGTTTGTTGGGATCAGGGAACACTGAAGCTTTCTTT
CASSGLLGSGNTEAFF
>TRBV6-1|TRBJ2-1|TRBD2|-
TGTGCCAGCACATTTAGCGGGAGGGTTTACAATGAGCAGTTCTTC
CASTFSGRVYNEQFF
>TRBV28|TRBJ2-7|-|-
TGTGCCAGCAGGCAAACAGGGTACGAGCAGTACTTC
CASRQTGYEQYF
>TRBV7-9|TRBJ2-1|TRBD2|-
TGTGCCAGCAGCTTAATGCCGTATAGCGGGAATAGGAATGAGCAGTTCTTC
CASSLMPYSGNRNEQFF
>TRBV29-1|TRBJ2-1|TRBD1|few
TGCAGCGTTCGGGGGGCACACGACAGGGGGCGCTCCTACAATGAGCAGTTCTTC
CSVRGAHDRGRSYNEQFF
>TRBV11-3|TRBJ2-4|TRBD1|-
TGTGCCAGCAGCACCCGACAGGGGGTCATTCAGTACTTC
CASSTRQGVIQYF
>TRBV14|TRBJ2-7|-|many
TGTGCCAGCAGCCAAGACTACGAGCAGTACTTC
CASSQDYEQYF
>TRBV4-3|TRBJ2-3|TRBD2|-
TGCGCCAGCAGCCAAGTTCAACTAGCGGGAGGGATTAGAACACCAGATACGCAGTATTTT
CASSQVQLAGGIRTPDTQYF
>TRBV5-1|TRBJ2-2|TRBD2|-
TGCGCCAGCAGATGGACTAGCTCGACCGGGGAGCTGTTTTTT
CASRWTSSTGELFF
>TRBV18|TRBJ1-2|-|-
TGTGCCAGCTCACCCGACAGAGTCTATGGCTACACCTTC
CASSPDRVYGYTF
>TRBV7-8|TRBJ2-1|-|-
TGTGCCAGCAGCTTAGATCTATACAATGAGCAGTTCTTC
CASSLDLYNEQFF
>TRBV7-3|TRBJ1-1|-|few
TGTGCCAGCAGCTTACAGGAAAACACTGAAGCTTTCTTT
CASSLQENTEAFF
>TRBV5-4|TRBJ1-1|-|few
TGTGCCAGCAGCTCGGCGGGAAACACTGAAGCTTTCTTT
CASSSAGNTEAFF
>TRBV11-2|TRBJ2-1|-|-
TGTGCCAGCAGCTTAGAGCTTGGTCGGGCGAATGAGCAGTTCTTC
CASSLELGRANEQFF
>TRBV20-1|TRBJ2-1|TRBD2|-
TGCAGTGCTAGTTCCGGACTAGCGACGCTCTTC
CSASSGLATLF
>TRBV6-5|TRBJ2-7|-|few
TGTGCCAGCAGTTACTCGAAAGCGGTTAACTACGAGCAGTACTTC
CASSYSKAVNYEQYF